Each of the 5 T cell receptor beta chains below was sequenced from the same sample in a study of cytotoxic CD8 clonotypes in ibrutinib-treated CLL. The table came from immunoSEQ multiplex PCR; TCRdb's copy has only in-frame clones and leaves some out. The data hold some 310,000 clones, with about 77% observed a single time. The material sequenced was PBMCs, taken before ibrutinib treatment. All receptors come from a human donor with chronic lymphocytic leukemia.

This clone was detected once. The chain uses TRBV7-6 and TRBJ1-4; a possible D gene is TRBD1 (5 bases). The germline V gene encodes CDR1 SGHVS and CDR2 FNYEAQ. Between the trimmed V and J ends, which lost 4 bases and 0 bases, there was a span of 12 bases. CDR3 length: 16 residues. CDR3 sequence: CASSWGEGSTNEKLFF. As DNA, the CDR3 is TGTGCCAGCAGCTGGGGGGAAGGTTCAACTAATGAAAAACTGTTTTTT. Drawing the rest from reference TRBV7-6 and TRBJ1-4, the complete variable domain is GAGVSQSPRYKVTKRGQDVALRCDPISGHVSLYWYRQALGQGPEFLTYFNYEAQQDKSGLPNDRFSAERPEGSISTLTIQRTEQRDSAMYRCASSWGEGSTNEKLFFGSGTQLSVL.

The CDR3 DNA follows: TGTGCCAGCAGCAGAGGACTAGCGGAGCAAGAGACCCAGTACTTC. It yields the protein CASSRGLAEQETQYF. This sequence joins TRBV5-4 and TRBJ2-5; 10 nucleotides match TRBD2. Trimming at V came to 4 bases and at J to 2 bases, leaving 5 bases not matched to a gene. Germline values: CDR1 SGHNT, CDR2 YYREEE (reference sequence). The CDR3 has 15 amino acids. The whole variable domain, filled in from reference TRBV5-4 and TRBJ2-5, reads ETGVTQSPTHLIKTRGQQVTLRCSSQSGHNTVSWYQQALGQGPQFIFQYYREEENGRGNFPPRFSGLQFPNYSSELNVNALELDDSALYLCASSRGLAEQETQYFGPGTRLLVL.

Regarding this clone: Compared with germline, one end of the junction differs, possibly owing to a read error. The CDR3 protein is CASSLAAGGPYEQYF. The CDR3 nucleotides read TGTGCTAGCAGCTTAGCGGCGGGAGGGCCTTACGAGCAGTACTTC. The chain employs TRBV7-7 and TRBJ2-7, with 9 positions matching TRBD2. This CDR3 is built from 15 residues. CDR1 and CDR2 from the germline V gene are SSHAT and FNYEAQ (reference sequence).

The chain uses TRBV7-6 and TRBJ2-3, with D possibly TRBD2 on 7 matching bases. The V and J ends lost 5 bases and 4 bases respectively, with 16 bases between them. The CDR3 totals 15 residues. Germline V gene data show CDR1 as SGHVS and CDR2 as FNYEAQ. The DNA for the CDR3 is TGTGCCAGCAGCCCTAAGGGGGGAGGGGCAGATACGCAGTATTTT. Its protein product is CASSPKGGGADTQYF.

The chain uses TRBV16 and TRBJ1-1, with D possibly being TRBD1 (6 bases). Germline values: CDR1 KGHSY, CDR2 FQNENV. CDR3 size: 15 residues. The V gene lost 1 base and the J gene lost 1 base, with 10 bases spanning the gap. The CDR3 DNA reads as TGTGCCAGCAGCCAATTCCGGACAGAGAACACTGAAGCTTTCTTT. Its translation: CASSQFRTENTEAFF.